Sequencing of this TCR beta chain was carried out in a study of response to subunit inactivated influenza vaccine. The trim removed 0 bases at V and 0 bases at J, leaving 7 bases unmatched. The CDR3 is 17 residues long. In germline, CDR1 is LGHDT, CDR2 YNNKEL (reference sequence). Study-wide points: The study's authors posited that every seasonal influenza vaccination enlists few new T cells.

TCRdb reprocessed the RT-PCR reads via MiXCR and lists one record per CDR3 protein. The top ten hold 10% to 15% of the sample, which has around 490,000 distinct CDR3 sequences, approximately 7.6% seen once. This clonotype was found a few times. Its specificity is not known. The sequencing used PBMCs from blood, collected about 23 months after vaccination. The J gene is TRBJ2-5, the V gene TRBV3-1, with 7 bases fitting TRBD2. This clonotype was sampled from a man aged 50-75 years who received an inactivated influenza vaccine. CDR3 sequence: CASSQDLSGVDQETQYF. The CDR3 DNA is TGTGCCAGCAGCCAAGATTTAAGCGGGGTCGACCAAGAGACCCAGTACTTC.